This entry is about one T cell receptor (beta chain). The antigen is not known. The V gene lost 3 bases and the J gene lost 10 bases, with 19 bases spanning the gap. This CDR3 contains 14 residues. Germline CDR1 is SQVTM and CDR2 is ANQGSEA. The source of the sample is a study of T cells in Graves' hyperthyroidism and ophthalmopathy. TCR beta CDR3 region amplification was performed from RNA transcripts. Using the HTBI primer set, a first-round RT-PCR was run on the TCR CDR3. TCRdb processed the multiplex PCR reads anew with MiXCR; each CDR3 protein has one entry. The profile shows 650,000 to 750,000 distinct CDR3 sequences, 12% to 15% of them singletons. No progression to ophthalmopathy during 18 months of follow-up defined stable disease. Exclusion criteria comprised uncontrolled infection, other autoimmune disease, pregnancy or lactation. Each diagnosis was grounded in clinical symptoms, serum thyroxine and TRAb, thyroid ultrasound, and orbital computed tomography.

Study-wide points: In simple terms, a model built on 13 V-J features told ophthalmopathy apart from stable hyperthyroidism.

Sample: blood. The V call is TRBV29-1, the J call TRBJ2-1; TRBD1 might be the D (6 bases). The TCR comes from a woman aged 18-30 years with Graves' hyperthyroidism. The CDR3 bases are TGCAGCGTTGAGGGTTCGGGGTCAGGGGACGAGCAGTTCTTC. Amino acids: CSVEGSGSGDEQFF.